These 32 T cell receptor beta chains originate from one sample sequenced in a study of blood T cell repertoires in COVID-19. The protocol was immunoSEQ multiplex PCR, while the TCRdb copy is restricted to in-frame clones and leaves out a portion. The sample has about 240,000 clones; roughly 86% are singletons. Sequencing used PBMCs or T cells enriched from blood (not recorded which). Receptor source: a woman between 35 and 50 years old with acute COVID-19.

CDR3 sequence: CASSYRGTSGEQYF. The CDR3 DNA is TGTGCCAGTAGTTACAGAGGGACTTCCGGGGAGCAGTACTTC. V and J are TRBV19 and TRBJ2-7; D may be TRBD2 (6 bases). V lost 5 bases and J lost 7, with 18 bases in between. In germline, CDR1 is LNHDA, CDR2 SQIVND (reference sequence). The CDR3 consists of 14 residues.

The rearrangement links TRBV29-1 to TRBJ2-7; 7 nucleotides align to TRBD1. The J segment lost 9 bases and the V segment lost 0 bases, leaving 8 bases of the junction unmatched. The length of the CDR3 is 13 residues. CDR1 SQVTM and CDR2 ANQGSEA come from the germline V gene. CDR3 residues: CSVEERTGVGQYF. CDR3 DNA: TGCAGCGTTGAAGAAAGAACAGGGGTAGGGCAGTACTTC.

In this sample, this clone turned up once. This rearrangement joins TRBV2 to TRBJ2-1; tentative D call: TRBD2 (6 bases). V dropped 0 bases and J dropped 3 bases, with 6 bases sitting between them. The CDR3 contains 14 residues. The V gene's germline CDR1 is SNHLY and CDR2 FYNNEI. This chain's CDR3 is CASSEADYYNEQFF. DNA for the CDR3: TGTGCCAGCAGTGAAGCGGACTACTACAATGAGCAGTTCTTC. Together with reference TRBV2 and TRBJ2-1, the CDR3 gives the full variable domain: EPEVTQTPSHQVTQMGQEVILRCVPISNHLYFYWYRQILGQKVEFLVSFYNNEISEKSEIFDDQFSVERPDGSNFTLKIRSTKLEDSAMYFCASSEADYYNEQFFGPGTRLTVL.

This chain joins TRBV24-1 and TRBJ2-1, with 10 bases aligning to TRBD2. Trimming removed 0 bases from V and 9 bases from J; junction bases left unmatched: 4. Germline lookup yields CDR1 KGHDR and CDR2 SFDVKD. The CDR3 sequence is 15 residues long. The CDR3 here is CATSDLSSGSGEQFF. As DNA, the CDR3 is TGTGCCACCAGTGATTTGTCTAGCGGGAGCGGTGAGCAGTTCTTC.

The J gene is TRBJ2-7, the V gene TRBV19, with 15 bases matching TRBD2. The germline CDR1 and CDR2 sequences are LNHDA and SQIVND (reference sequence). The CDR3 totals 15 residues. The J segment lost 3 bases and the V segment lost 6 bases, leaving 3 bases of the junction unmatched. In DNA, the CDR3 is TGTGCCAGTAGCCCGGGACTAGCGGGAGGCTACGAGCAGTACTTC. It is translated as CASSPGLAGGYEQYF.

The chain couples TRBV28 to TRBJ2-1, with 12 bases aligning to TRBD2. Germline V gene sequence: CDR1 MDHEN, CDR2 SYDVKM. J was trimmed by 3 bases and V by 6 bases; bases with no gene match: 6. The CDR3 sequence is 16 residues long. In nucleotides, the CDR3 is TGTGCCAGCAGCCAGACTAGCGGGGGTCACTACAATGAGCAGTTCTTC. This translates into CASSQTSGGHYNEQFF.

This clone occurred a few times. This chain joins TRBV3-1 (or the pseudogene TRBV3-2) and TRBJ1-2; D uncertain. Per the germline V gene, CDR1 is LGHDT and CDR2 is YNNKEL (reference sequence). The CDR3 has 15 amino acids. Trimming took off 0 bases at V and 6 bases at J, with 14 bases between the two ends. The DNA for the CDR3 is TGTGCCAGCAGCCAAGACGTCACCAGTTCCGATGGCTACACCTTC. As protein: CASSQDVTSSDGYTF.

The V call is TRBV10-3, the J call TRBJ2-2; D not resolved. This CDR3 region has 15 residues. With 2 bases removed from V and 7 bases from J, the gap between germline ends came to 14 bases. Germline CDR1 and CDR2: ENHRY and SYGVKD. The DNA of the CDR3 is TGTGCCATCAGTGAGACCGCAGCCGAGGTCGGGGAGCTGTTTTTT. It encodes CAISETAAEVGELFF.

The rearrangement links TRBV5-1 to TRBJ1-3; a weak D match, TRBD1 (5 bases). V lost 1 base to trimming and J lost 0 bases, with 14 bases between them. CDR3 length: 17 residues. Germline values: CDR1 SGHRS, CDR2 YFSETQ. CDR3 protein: CASSLRGGASSGNTIYF. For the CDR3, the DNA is TGCGCCAGCAGCTTGAGGGGAGGGGCCAGCTCTGGAAACACCATATATTTT.

CDR3: CASSSGQGSLSYGYTF. CDR3 DNA sequence: TGTGCCAGCAGCTCAGGACAGGGTTCTTTGAGCTATGGCTACACCTTC. This rearrangement joins TRBV7-2 to TRBJ1-2; 8 positions agree with TRBD1. The junction had 11 bases not matched to a gene; V was cut back by 4 bases and J by 4 bases. There are 16 residues in the CDR3. CDR1 is SGHTA, CDR2 FQGNSA, per germline.

CDR3 bases: TGTGCCAGCAGTCGACTAGCGGGAGTGAACGAGCAGTACTTC. It translates to CASSRLAGVNEQYF. The rearrangement uses TRBV2 and TRBJ2-7, with 12 bases identical to TRBD2. V was clipped by 5 bases and J by 5 bases; unmatched bases: 4. The CDR3 is 14 residues long. The germline V gene encodes CDR1 SNHLY and CDR2 FYNNEI.

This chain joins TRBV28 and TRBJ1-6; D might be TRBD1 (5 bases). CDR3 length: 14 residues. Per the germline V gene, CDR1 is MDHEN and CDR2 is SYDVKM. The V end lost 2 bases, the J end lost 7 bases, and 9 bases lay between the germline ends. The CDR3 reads CASSLAGRNSPLHF. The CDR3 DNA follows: TGTGCCAGCAGTTTAGCGGGACGCAATTCACCCCTCCACTTT.

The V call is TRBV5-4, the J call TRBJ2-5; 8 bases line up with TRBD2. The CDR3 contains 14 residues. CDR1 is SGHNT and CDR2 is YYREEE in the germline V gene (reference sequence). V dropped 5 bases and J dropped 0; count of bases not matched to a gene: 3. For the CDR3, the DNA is TGTGCCAGCAGACCGGGGGGGTACCAAGAGACCCAGTACTTC. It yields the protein CASRPGGYQETQYF.

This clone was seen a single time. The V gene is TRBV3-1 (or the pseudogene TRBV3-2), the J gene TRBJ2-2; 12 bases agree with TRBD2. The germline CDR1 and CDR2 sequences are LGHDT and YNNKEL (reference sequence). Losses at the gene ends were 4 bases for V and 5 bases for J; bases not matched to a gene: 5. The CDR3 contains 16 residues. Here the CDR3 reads CASSPTGTSGTGELFF. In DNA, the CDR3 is TGTGCCAGCAGCCCTACCGGGACTAGCGGGACCGGGGAGCTGTTTTTT.

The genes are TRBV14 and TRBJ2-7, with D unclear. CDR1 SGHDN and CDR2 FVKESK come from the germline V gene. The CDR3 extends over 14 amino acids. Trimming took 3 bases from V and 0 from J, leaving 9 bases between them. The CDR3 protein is CASSQGRVSYEQYF. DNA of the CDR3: TGTGCCAGCAGCCAGGGTCGGGTCTCCTACGAGCAGTACTTC.

The CDR3 protein is CASSLRERNSPLHF. The CDR3 DNA reads TGTGCCAGCAGCTTGAGAGAAAGAAATTCACCCCTCCACTTT. This rearrangement joins TRBV5-4 to TRBJ1-6; D gene ambiguous. Per the germline V gene, CDR1 is SGHNT and CDR2 is YYREEE (reference sequence). The CDR3 is 14 residues long. Trimming cost V 1 base and J 7 bases, with 9 bases left between them.

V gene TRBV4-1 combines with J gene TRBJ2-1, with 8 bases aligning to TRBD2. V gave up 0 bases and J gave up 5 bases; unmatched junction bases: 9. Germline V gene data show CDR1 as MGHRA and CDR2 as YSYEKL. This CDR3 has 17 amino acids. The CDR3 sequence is CASSQESLLAGDNEQFF. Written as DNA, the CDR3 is TGCGCCAGCAGCCAAGAGTCCCTCCTAGCGGGCGACAATGAGCAGTTCTTC.

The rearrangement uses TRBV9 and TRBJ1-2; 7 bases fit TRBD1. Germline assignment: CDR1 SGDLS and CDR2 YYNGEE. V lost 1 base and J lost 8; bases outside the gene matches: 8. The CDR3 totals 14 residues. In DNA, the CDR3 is TGTGCCAGCAGCGTAAATACAGGGGCCGGAGGCTACACCTTC. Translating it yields CASSVNTGAGGYTF. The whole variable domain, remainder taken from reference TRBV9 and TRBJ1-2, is DSGVTQTPKHLITATGQRVTLRCSPRSGDLSVYWYQQSLDQGLQFLIQYYNGEERAKGNILERFSAQQFPDLHSELNLSSLELGDSALYFCASSVNTGAGGYTFGSGTRLTVV.

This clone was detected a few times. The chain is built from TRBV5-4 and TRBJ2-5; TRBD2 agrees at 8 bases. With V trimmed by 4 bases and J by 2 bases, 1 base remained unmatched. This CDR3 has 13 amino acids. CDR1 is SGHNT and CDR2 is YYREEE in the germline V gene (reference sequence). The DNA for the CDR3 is TGTGCCAGCAGCAGCGGGAGTCAAGAGACCCAGTACTTC. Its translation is CASSSGSQETQYF.

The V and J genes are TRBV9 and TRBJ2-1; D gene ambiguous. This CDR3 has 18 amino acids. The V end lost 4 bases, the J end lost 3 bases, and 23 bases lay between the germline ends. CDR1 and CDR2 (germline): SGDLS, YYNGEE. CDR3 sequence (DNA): TGTGCCAGCAGCCCACGTGACAAACTCTTAACTCTCTACAATGAGCAGTTCTTC. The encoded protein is CASSPRDKLLTLYNEQFF.

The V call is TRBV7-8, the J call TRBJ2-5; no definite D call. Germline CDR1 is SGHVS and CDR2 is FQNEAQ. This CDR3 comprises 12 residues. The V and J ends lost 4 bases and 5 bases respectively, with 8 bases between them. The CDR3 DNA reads TGTGCCAGCAGCTCCAATTTTGAGACCCAGTACTTC. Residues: CASSSNFETQYF. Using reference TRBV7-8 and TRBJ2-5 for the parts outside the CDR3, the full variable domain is GAGVSQSPRYKVAKRGQDVALRCDPISGHVSLFWYQQALGQGPEFLTYFQNEAQLDKSGLPSDRFFAERPEGSVSTLKIQRTQQEDSAVYLCASSSNFETQYFGPGTRLLVL.

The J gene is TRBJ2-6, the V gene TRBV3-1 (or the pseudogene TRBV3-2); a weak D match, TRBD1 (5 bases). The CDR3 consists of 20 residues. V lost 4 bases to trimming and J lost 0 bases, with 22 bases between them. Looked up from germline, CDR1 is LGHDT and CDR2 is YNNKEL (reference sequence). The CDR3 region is CASSLRFVPDKRSGANVLTF. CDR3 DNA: TGTGCCAGCAGCCTAAGGTTTGTCCCGGACAAACGCTCTGGGGCCAACGTCCTGACTTTC.

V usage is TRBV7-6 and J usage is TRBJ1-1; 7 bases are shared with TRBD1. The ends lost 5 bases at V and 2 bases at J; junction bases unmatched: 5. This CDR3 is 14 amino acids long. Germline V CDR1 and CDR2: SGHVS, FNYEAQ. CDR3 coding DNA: TGTGCCAGCAGCCTTGACAGGGCCAACACTGAAGCTTTCTTT. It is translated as CASSLDRANTEAFF.

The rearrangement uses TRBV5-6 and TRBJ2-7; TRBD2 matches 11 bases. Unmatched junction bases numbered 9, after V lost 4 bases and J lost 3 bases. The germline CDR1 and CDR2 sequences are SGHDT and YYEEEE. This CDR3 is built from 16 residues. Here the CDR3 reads CASSVFRLAGNYEQYF. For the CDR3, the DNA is TGTGCCAGCAGCGTGTTCCGACTAGCGGGGAACTACGAGCAGTACTTC.

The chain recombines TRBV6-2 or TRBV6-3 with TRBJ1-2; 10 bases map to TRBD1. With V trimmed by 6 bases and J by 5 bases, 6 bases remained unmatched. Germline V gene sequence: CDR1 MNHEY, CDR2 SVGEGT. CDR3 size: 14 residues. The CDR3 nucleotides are TGTGCCAGCAGCACCGACAGGGGGCCTTATGGCTACACCTTC. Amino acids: CASSTDRGPYGYTF.

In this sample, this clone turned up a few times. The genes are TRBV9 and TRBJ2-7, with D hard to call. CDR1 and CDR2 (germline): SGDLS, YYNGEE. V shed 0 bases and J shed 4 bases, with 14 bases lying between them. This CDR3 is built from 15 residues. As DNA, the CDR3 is TGTGCCAGCAGCGTAGATGTGACTCCGAGTTACGAGCAGTACTTC. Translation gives CASSVDVTPSYEQYF.

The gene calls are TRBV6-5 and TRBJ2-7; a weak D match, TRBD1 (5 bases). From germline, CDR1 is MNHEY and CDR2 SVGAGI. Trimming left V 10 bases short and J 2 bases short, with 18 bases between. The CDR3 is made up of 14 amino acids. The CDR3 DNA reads TGTGCCACTAAACCCGACAGATTTACCTACGAGCAGTACTTC. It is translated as CATKPDRFTYEQYF.

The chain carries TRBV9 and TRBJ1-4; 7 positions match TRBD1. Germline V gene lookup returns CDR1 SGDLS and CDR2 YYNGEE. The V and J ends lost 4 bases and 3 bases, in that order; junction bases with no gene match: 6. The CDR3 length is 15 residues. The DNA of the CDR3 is TGTGCCAGCAGCTTTCAGGGGGAGGCTAATGAAAAACTGTTTTTT. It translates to CASSFQGEANEKLFF.

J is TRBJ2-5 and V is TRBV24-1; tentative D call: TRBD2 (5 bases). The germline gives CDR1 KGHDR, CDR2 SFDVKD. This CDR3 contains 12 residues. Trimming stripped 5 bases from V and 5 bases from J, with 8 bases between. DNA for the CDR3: TGTGCCACCAGTGCAGGCGGGGAGACCCAGTACTTC. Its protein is CATSAGGETQYF.

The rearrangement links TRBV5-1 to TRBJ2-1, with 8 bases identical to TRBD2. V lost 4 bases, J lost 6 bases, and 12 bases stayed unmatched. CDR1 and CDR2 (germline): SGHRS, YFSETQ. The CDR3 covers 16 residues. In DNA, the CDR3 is TGCGCCAGCAGCGGAATGCCGGGACTAGGTGCCAATGAGCAGTTCTTC. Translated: CASSGMPGLGANEQFF.

CDR3: CASRLDRGTEAFF. For the CDR3, the DNA is TGCGCCAGCAGATTAGACAGGGGCACTGAAGCTTTCTTT. The rearrangement joins TRBV5-1 to TRBJ1-1; 8 nucleotides line up with TRBD1. CDR3 size: 13 residues. The V and J ends lost 5 bases and 4 bases, in that order; junction bases with no gene match: 4. CDR1 and CDR2 from the germline V gene are SGHRS and YFSETQ.

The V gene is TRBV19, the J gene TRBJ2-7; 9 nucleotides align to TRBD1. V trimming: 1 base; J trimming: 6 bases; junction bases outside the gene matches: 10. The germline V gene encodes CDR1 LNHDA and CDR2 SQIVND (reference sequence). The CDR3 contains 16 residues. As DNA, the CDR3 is TGTGCCAGTAGTATAGTAAGCGGACAGGGGCTGGGCGAGCAGTACTTC. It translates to CASSIVSGQGLGEQYF.